A selection of T cell receptor beta chains follows, all from one sample in a study of T cell responses to AZD1222 COVID-19 vaccine. Method: immunoSEQ multiplex PCR; TCRdb's copy keeps in-frame clones and lacks some. The table lists 50,000 to 70,000 clones, approximately 85% of them singletons. The sample consisted of peripheral blood, taken on day 0 of MenACWY control vaccination. The receptors shown here come from an adult in good health. Each CDR3 is given with its conserved first and last residue. D genes are given only for firm matches. Clone size is shown for a subset of rows, as once, few, many or a class of expanded clone.

TRBV7-2	-	TRBJ2-4	TRBD1	14	CASRYGTVGNIQYF	TGTGCCAGCAGATACGGGACAGTGGGAAACATTCAGTACTTC
TRBV6-5	-	TRBJ1-3	-	15	CASSSRLSSGNTIYF	TGTGCCAGCAGTTCTCGACTCAGCTCTGGAAACACCATATATTTT
TRBV2	-	TRBJ2-7	TRBD1	15	CASKFSRTGLLEQYF	TGTGCCAGCAAATTTTCCCGGACAGGGCTTCTCGAGCAGTACTTC
TRBV14	-	TRBJ2-7	-	12	CASSQEMGEQYF	TGTGCCAGCAGCCAAGAGATGGGCGAGCAGTACTTC
TRBV19	-	TRBJ2-2	-	12	CASSMGFRELFF	TGTGCCAGTAGTATGGGGTTCCGGGAGCTGTTTTTT
TRBV10-3	-	TRBJ1-2	-	13	CAISQPLTTGYTF	TGTGCCATCAGCCAACCTTTGACAACCGGCTACACCTTC
TRBV7-2	-	TRBJ2-1	TRBD2	16	CASSLVAGGTYNEQFF	TGTGCCAGCAGCTTAGTTGCGGGAGGCACCTACAATGAGCAGTTCTTC
TRBV7-3	-	TRBJ2-7	-	15	CASSLGAGPPYEQYF	TGTGCCAGCAGCTTAGGGGCAGGGCCCCCCTACGAGCAGTACTTC
TRBV11-2	-	TRBJ2-2	TRBD2	19	CASTRTMGARGVWTGELFF	TGTGCCAGCACCCGAACGATGGGGGCGCGGGGGGTTTGGACCGGGGAGCTGTTTTTT
TRBV28	-	TRBJ2-3	TRBD2	14	CASSSTSRTDTQYF	TGTGCCAGCAGTTCGACTAGCCGCACAGATACGCAGTATTTT
TRBV4-1	-	TRBJ2-7	TRBD2	15	CASSQISGSVHEQYF	TGCGCCAGCAGCCAAATTAGCGGGAGTGTTCACGAGCAGTACTTC
TRBV2	-	TRBJ1-3	-	15	CASSDLQGSGNTIYF	TGTGCCAGCAGTGACTTACAGGGCTCTGGAAACACCATATATTTT
TRBV7-3	-	TRBJ2-5	TRBD2	21	CASSLTLGVEASGRAVETQYF	TGTGCCAGCAGCTTAACGTTGGGGGTAGAGGCTAGCGGGAGGGCCGTGGAGACCCAGTACTTC
TRBV14	-	TRBJ2-1	-	13	CASSLSSGNEQFF	TGTGCCAGCAGCCTCTCCTCTGGGAATGAGCAGTTCTTC
TRBV7-9	-	TRBJ1-1	TRBD1	16	CASSLRTGSRNTEAFF	TGTGCCAGCAGCTTACGGACAGGGTCTCGGAACACTGAAGCTTTCTTT
TRBV27	-	TRBJ2-1	-	15	CASSLYAPDRNEQFF	TGTGCCAGCAGTTTATACGCCCCGGACCGCAATGAGCAGTTCTTC
TRBV5-4	-	TRBJ1-6	-	14	CASSLQERDSPLHF	TGTGCCAGCAGCTTGCAGGAAAGGGATTCACCCCTCCACTTT
TRBV29-1	-	TRBJ1-6	TRBD1	14	CSVKTGQGNSPLHF	TGCAGCGTCAAAACGGGACAGGGAAACTCACCCCTCCACTTT
TRBV19	-	TRBJ2-7	TRBD2	15	CASSMRGLAGVEQYF	TGTGCCAGTAGTATGCGGGGTCTAGCGGGAGTTGAGCAGTACTTC
TRBV29-1	-	TRBJ1-2	-	13	CSVEKGTEYGYTF	TGCAGCGTTGAGAAGGGGACGGAGTATGGCTACACCTTC
TRBV28	-	TRBJ2-5	-	15	CASSRPGQIQETQYF	TGTGCCAGCAGCCGACCCGGACAAATCCAAGAGACCCAGTACTTC
TRBV28	once	TRBJ1-2	TRBD1	15	CASSGRDREYGGYTF	TGTGCCAGCAGTGGCCGGGACAGAGAGTATGGGGGCTACACCTTC
TRBV10-3	-	TRBJ1-4	TRBD1	16	CAILKPPGTANEKLFF	TGTGCCATTCTGAAACCACCCGGGACAGCTAATGAAAAACTGTTTTTT
TRBV7-9	few	TRBJ1-3	-	15	CASSLSTGIGNTIYF	TGTGCCAGCAGCCTAAGTACAGGAATTGGAAACACCATATATTTT
TRBV7-6	-	TRBJ2-3	-	14	CASSLDPHTGTQYF	TGTGCCAGCAGCTTAGATCCTCACACGGGTACGCAGTATTTT
TRBV28	once	TRBJ1-5	-	14	CASSRPGVYQPQHF	TGTGCCAGCTCCCGACCGGGCGTTTATCAGCCCCAGCATTTT
TRBV7-2	-	TRBJ2-5	-	14	CASSQNMGGETQYF	TGTGCCAGCAGCCAAAATATGGGCGGAGAGACCCAGTACTTC
TRBV5-8	-	TRBJ2-4	-	17	CASSFWGRGVAKNIQYF	TGTGCCAGCAGCTTCTGGGGTCGGGGTGTAGCCAAAAACATTCAGTACTTC
TRBV28	-	TRBJ2-1	TRBD1	14	CASSSRTGHWEQFF	TGTGCCAGCAGTTCCCGGACAGGGCATTGGGAGCAGTTCTTC
TRBV7-8	few	TRBJ2-3	-	16	CASSLEEGLDADTQYF	TGTGCCAGCAGCTTAGAAGAGGGGCTGGATGCAGATACGCAGTATTTT
TRBV6-5	-	TRBJ2-1	TRBD2	16	CASSSTSGYGNNEQFF	TGTGCCAGCAGTTCTACTAGCGGCTATGGAAACAATGAGCAGTTCTTC
TRBV11-2	-	TRBJ2-1	-	13	CASSQRRINEQFF	TGTGCCAGCAGCCAGCGGCGTATCAATGAGCAGTTCTTC
TRBV28	-	TRBJ1-5	-	12	CASRDSNQPQHF	TGTGCCAGCAGAGACAGTAATCAGCCCCAGCATTTT
TRBV29-1	-	TRBJ2-1	TRBD1	12	CSDNRGDNEQFF	TGCAGCGACAACAGGGGTGACAATGAGCAGTTCTTC
TRBV19	-	TRBJ2-1	-	15	CASSRDSSSYNEQFF	TGTGCCAGTAGTAGGGACTCTAGCTCCTACAATGAGCAGTTCTTC
TRBV20-1	few	TRBJ2-5	TRBD2	14	CSASNGRGEETQYF	TGCAGTGCTAGTAACGGGAGGGGGGAAGAGACCCAGTACTTC
TRBV5-1	-	TRBJ2-4	-	16	CASSLDGVQTKNIQYF	TGCGCCAGCAGCTTGGACGGGGTCCAAACCAAAAACATTCAGTACTTC
TRBV6-2/TRBV6-3	-	TRBJ1-1	-	15	CASSKQTGLNTEAFF	TGTGCCAGCAGCAAGCAGACAGGATTGAACACTGAAGCTTTCTTT
TRBV5-4	-	TRBJ2-7	TRBD2	16	CASSFGGEDGQYEQYF	TGTGCCAGCAGCTTCGGGGGGGAAGACGGCCAGTACGAGCAGTACTTC
TRBV29-1	-	TRBJ2-2	-	13	CSVVKGDGGELFF	TGCAGCGTTGTTAAGGGGGATGGCGGGGAGCTGTTTTTT
TRBV10-2	-	TRBJ1-5	-	15	CASSEPHESNQPQHF	TGCGCCAGCAGTGAACCACACGAAAGCAATCAGCCCCAGCATTTT
TRBV12-5	few	TRBJ2-3	-	13	CASGPPTADTQYF	TGTGCTAGTGGCCCCCCGACGGCAGATACGCAGTATTTT
TRBV7-2	-	TRBJ2-5	TRBD1	15	CASSSGQEAGETQYF	TGTGCCAGCAGCTCCGGACAGGAAGCTGGGGAGACCCAGTACTTC
TRBV19	-	TRBJ1-2	-	16	CASRGLIRDRIGGYTF	TGTGCCAGTAGAGGGTTGATCCGGGACCGCATTGGGGGCTACACCTTC
TRBV28	-	TRBJ1-2	-	12	CASSFSVEGDTF	TGTGCCAGCAGTTTTTCGGTCGAGGGTGACACCTTC
TRBV9	-	TRBJ2-7	TRBD1	16	CASSATPGTGPHEQYF	TGTGCCAGCAGCGCTACCCCCGGGACAGGGCCCCACGAGCAGTACTTC
TRBV3-1/TRBV3-2	-	TRBJ1-3	TRBD1	16	CASSQDRDRDRNTIYF	TGTGCCAGCAGCCAAGACCGGGACAGGGATCGGAACACCATATATTTT
TRBV20-1	-	TRBJ1-1	-	13	CSASLDVVTEAFF	TGCAGTGCTAGTTTAGACGTAGTCACTGAAGCTTTCTTT
TRBV28	-	TRBJ2-4	-	13	CASATLQGNIQYF	TGTGCCAGCGCCACCCTACAGGGCAACATTCAGTACTTC
TRBV6-5	-	TRBJ2-1	TRBD1	12	CASTIQGNEQFF	TGTGCCAGCACCATACAGGGGAATGAGCAGTTCTTC
TRBV15	-	TRBJ2-3	TRBD2	22	CATSRASFGTSGTIRSTDTQYF	TGTGCCACCAGCAGAGCTAGTTTTGGGACTAGCGGGACGATCCGTAGCACAGATACGCAGTATTTT
TRBV11-3	-	TRBJ2-3	-	15	CASSPTGTQASRQYF	TGTGCCAGCAGCCCGACCGGGACCCAGGCATCTCGGCAGTATTTT
TRBV6-2/TRBV6-3	-	TRBJ2-2	TRBD2	14	CASSKLADTGELFF	TGTGCCAGCAGTAAGCTAGCGGACACCGGGGAGCTGTTTTTT
TRBV6-2/TRBV6-3	few	TRBJ2-7	-	14	CASSYPSNSYEQYF	TGTGCCAGCAGTTACCCGTCAAACTCCTACGAGCAGTACTTC